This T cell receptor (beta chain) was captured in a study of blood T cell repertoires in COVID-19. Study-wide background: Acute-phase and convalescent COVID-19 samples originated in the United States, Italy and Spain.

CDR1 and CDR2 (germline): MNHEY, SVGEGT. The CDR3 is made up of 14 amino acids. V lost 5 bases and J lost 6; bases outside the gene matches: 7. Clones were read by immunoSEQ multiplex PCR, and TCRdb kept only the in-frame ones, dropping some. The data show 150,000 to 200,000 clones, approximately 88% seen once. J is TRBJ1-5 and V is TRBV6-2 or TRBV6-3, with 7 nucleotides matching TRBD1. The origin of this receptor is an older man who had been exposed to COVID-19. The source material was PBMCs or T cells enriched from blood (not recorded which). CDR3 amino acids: CASSARGYSQPQHF. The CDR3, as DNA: TGTGCCAGCAGTGCCAGGGGGTACAGTCAGCCCCAGCATTTT.